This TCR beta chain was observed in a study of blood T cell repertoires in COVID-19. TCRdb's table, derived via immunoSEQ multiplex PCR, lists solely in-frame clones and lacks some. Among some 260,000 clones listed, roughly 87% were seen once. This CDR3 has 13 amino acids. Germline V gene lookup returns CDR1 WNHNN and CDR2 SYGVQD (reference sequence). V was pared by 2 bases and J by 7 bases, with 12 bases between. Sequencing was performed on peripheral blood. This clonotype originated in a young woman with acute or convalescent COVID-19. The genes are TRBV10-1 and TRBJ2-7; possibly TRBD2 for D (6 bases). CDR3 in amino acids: CASSETSSVEQYF. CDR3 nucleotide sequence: TGCGCCAGCAGTGAGACTAGCTCCGTGGAGCAGTACTTC.